What follows describes a single T cell receptor beta chain. The antigen is undetermined. Samples underwent the assay at deep level. Method: immunoSEQ multiplex PCR; TCRdb's copy keeps in-frame clones and lacks some. Counted here are millions of clones, approximately 94% occurring once; the ten biggest clones make up over 0.12%. The data are from a study of shared clonotypes between healthy human individuals. Study-wide context: Each donor contributed plates that comprised three CD4 naive, three CD4 memory, two CD8 naive and one CD8 memory.

CDR3 size: 13 residues. Germline CDR1 and CDR2: WNHNN and SYGVQD (reference sequence). V dropped 3 bases and J dropped 8 bases, with 11 bases sitting between them. Study results and limitations: Non-shared clonotypes had lower generation probabilities than clonotypes shared by all four sorted-subset donors.

The source of this sequence is a man aged 18 to 29 in good health. V gene TRBV10-1 combines with J gene TRBJ2-1; a weak D match, TRBD1 (5 bases). Source material: naive CD4+ T cells sorted from blood. The subset was: CD45RA+ positively selected. The CDR3 sequence: CASSDSLGDEQFF. DNA of the CDR3: TGCGCCAGCAGTGATAGTTTAGGGGATGAGCAGTTCTTC.